This entry lists 14 T cell receptor beta chains sequenced from one sample in a study of control samples from healthy donors and cancer patients. Generated by immunoSEQ multiplex PCR, the TCRdb table keeps only in-frame clones and is missing some. The sample records fewer than 95,000 clones, 85% being singletons. Sample: blood. The receptors were sampled from a woman in her forties in good health.

This chain joins TRBV7-2 and TRBJ2-4; TRBD2 matches at 11 bases. Germline V gives CDR1 SGHTA, CDR2 FQGNSA. The junction had 8 bases not matched to a gene; V was cut back by 1 base and J by 9 bases. This CDR3 is built from 16 residues. DNA for the CDR3: TGTGCCAGCAGCTTAGACTTAGCGGGGGGGGCCGGCATTCAGTACTTC. Translation: CASSLDLAGGAGIQYF.

J is TRBJ2-7 and V is TRBV5-1, with TRBD1 matching 7 bases. The V gene end was trimmed by 4 bases and the J gene end by 0 bases; junction bases not matched to a gene: 10. The CDR3 runs to 16 residues. Germline V gives CDR1 SGHRS, CDR2 YFSETQ. CDR3 bases: TGCGCCAGCAGCCACAGCGTGGACAGGATCTCCTACGAGCAGTACTTC. Its protein is CASSHSVDRISYEQYF.

V usage is TRBV6-2 or TRBV6-3 and J usage is TRBJ1-3, with D unresolved. Germline V gene lookup returns CDR1 MNHEY and CDR2 SVGEGT. The CDR3 consists of 16 residues. V was pared by 4 bases and J by 0 bases, with 13 bases between. CDR3 loop: CASSFLPPSSGNTIYF. CDR3 coding DNA: TGTGCCAGCAGTTTCCTTCCTCCGAGCTCTGGAAACACCATATATTTT.

The chain links TRBV14 to TRBJ2-1, with 8 bases fitting TRBD1. The V segment lost 1 base and the J segment 8 bases; nucleotides outside the gene matches: 10. Germline values: CDR1 SGHDN, CDR2 FVKESK. The length of the CDR3 is 16 residues. CDR3 region: CASSQAGQGFLDEQFF. The CDR3 DNA reads TGTGCCAGCAGCCAAGCAGGACAGGGATTTCTCGATGAGCAGTTCTTC. The full variable domain, rest sourced from reference TRBV14 and TRBJ2-1, is EAGVTQFPSHSVIEKGQTVTLRCDPISGHDNLYWYRRVMGKEIKFLLHFVKESKQDESGMPNNRFLAERTGGTYSTLKVQPAELEDSGVYFCASSQAGQGFLDEQFFGPGTRLTVL.

CDR3 sequence: CASSLRDTSNYGYTF. In DNA, the CDR3 is TGTGCCAGCAGTCTCCGGGACACCTCAAACTATGGCTACACCTTC. This sequence joins TRBV6-1 and TRBJ1-2, with D possibly matching TRBD1 (6 bases). V was trimmed by 5 bases and J by 2 bases, leaving 15 bases between them. Germline CDR1 MNHNS, CDR2 SASEGT. This CDR3 has 15 amino acids.

The V gene is TRBV5-1, the J gene TRBJ1-4, with 8 bases matching TRBD1. The CDR3 sequence is 14 residues long. The J segment lost 5 bases and the V segment lost 0 bases, leaving 0 bases of the junction unmatched. Germline V CDR1 and CDR2: SGHRS, YFSETQ. The CDR3 sequence is CASSLGQGNEKLFF. In nucleotides, the CDR3 is TGCGCCAGCAGCTTGGGACAGGGGAATGAAAAACTGTTTTTT.

V is TRBV19 and J is TRBJ1-2; weak D call: TRBD1 (6 bases). This CDR3 is 16 amino acids long. From germline, CDR1 is LNHDA and CDR2 SQIVND (reference sequence). Trimming removed 4 bases from V and 2 bases from J, with 17 bases in between. CDR3 in DNA: TGTGCCAGTAGTAGCAACAGGGTAATCGAAAACTATGGCTACACCTTC. Residues: CASSSNRVIENYGYTF.

The rearrangement links TRBV19 to TRBJ1-1; D is perhaps TRBD1 (5 bases). The V gene lost 5 bases and the J gene lost 5 bases, with 12 bases spanning the gap. CDR3 size: 13 residues. CDR1 is LNHDA, CDR2 SQIVND, per germline (reference sequence). The CDR3: CASSSGPETEAFF. CDR3 nucleotides: TGTGCCAGTAGTTCGGGACCGGAGACTGAAGCTTTCTTT. Supplemented by reference TRBV19 and TRBJ1-1, the full variable domain reads DGGITQSPKYLFRKEGQNVTLSCEQNLNHDAMYWYRQDPGQGLRLIYYSQIVNDFQKGDIAEGYSVSREKKESFPLTVTSAQKNPTAFYLCASSSGPETEAFFGQGTRLTVV.

A remark on this clone: This sample also contains other DNA sequences that code for the same CDR3. The CDR3 sequence: CASSVNSYNEQFF. The CDR3 DNA reads TGTGCCAGCAGCGTAAACAGCTACAATGAGCAGTTCTTC. The chain carries TRBV9 and TRBJ2-1; D remains unclear. The CDR3 contains 13 residues. Per the germline V gene, CDR1 is SGDLS and CDR2 is YYNGEE. Trimming took 1 base from V and 3 from J, leaving 5 bases between them.

This chain joins TRBV9 and TRBJ2-1; maybe TRBD2 (7 bases). From germline, CDR1 is SGDLS and CDR2 YYNGEE. The V and J ends lost 4 bases and 8 bases respectively, with 19 bases between them. This CDR3 region has 15 residues. CDR3 DNA: TGTGCCAGCAGCCTCGAGGGGGGGGGCGCAGATGAGCAGTTCTTC. Its translation is CASSLEGGGADEQFF.

The genes are TRBV24-1 and TRBJ2-2, with TRBD2 matching 14 bases. The V gene's germline CDR1 is KGHDR and CDR2 SFDVKD. This CDR3 has 18 residues. Losses at the gene ends were 4 bases for V and 5 bases for J; bases not matched to a gene: 8. CDR3 sequence reads: CATSETSGGASRTGELFF. DNA for the CDR3: TGTGCCACCAGTGAGACTAGCGGGGGGGCTAGTCGGACCGGGGAGCTGTTTTTT.

The chain is built from TRBV25-1 and TRBJ2-7, with D possibly TRBD2 on 6 matching bases. Germline V CDR1 and CDR2: MGHDK, SYGVNS. Trimming shortened V by 4 bases and J by 2 bases, and 12 bases separated the two germline ends. The length of the CDR3 is 14 residues. The DNA for the CDR3 is TGTGCCAGCAGTGGAGCGGGTCCTACCTACGAGCAGTACTTC. Protein sequence: CASSGAGPTYEQYF.

The chain uses TRBV27 and TRBJ1-2, with a possible D match to TRBD1 (6 bases). The CDR3 length is 13 residues. V was shortened by 7 bases and J by 8 bases, with 17 bases between the two germline ends. Germline CDR1 is MNHEY and CDR2 is SMNVEV (reference sequence). The CDR3: CASKPTGFSGYTF. CDR3 sequence (DNA): TGTGCCAGCAAACCTACAGGGTTCAGCGGCTACACCTTC.

The CDR3 loop is CASSIDRESDTGELFF. CDR3 in DNA: TGTGCCAGCAGCATAGACAGGGAAAGCGACACCGGGGAGCTGTTTTTT. The rearrangement uses TRBV7-8 and TRBJ2-2; 7 bases are a match to TRBD1. CDR3 length equals 16 residues. V was pared by 5 bases and J by 3 bases, with 9 bases of the junction left unmatched. Germline loops: CDR1 SGHVS, CDR2 FQNEAQ.